This TCR beta chain was sequenced during a study of human T cells and chemical hapten exposure (dated by TCRdb to the early 2020s). Describing the broader study: For sensitization, 2% DPC in acetone was applied to an approximately 2 cm by approximately 2 cm area of upper inner arm skin. Patients additionally received weekly therapeutic DPC doses to the scalp throughout the roughly 25-week study period. Patch testing on the upper back used Finn chambers containing 0.01% DPC, with scoring done after 6 days according to International Contact Dermatitis Research Group standards. The mostly female patient cohort included alopecia areata with under or over 50% scalp involvement, alopecia totalis and alopecia universalis. Libraries were pooled for sequencing, and per-sample TCR yields varied mainly because of small differences in library volumes within the pool. Peripheral blood TCR repertoire changes were tracked in vivo in alopecia patients during primary and secondary sensitization to the hapten diphenylcyclopropenone (DPC). Blood was sampled from patients pre-sensitization (week 0) and at 2, 6 and about 24 weeks after DPC sensitization. Nearly 30 alopecia patients provided blood for TCR sequencing at one to four time points (pre-sensitization, 2, 6 and 24 weeks). Paper-wide results and their limitations: All patients had alopecia, a presumed autoimmune disease, so their immune response might differ from that of healthy individuals. Repeated subsampling changed both the strength of the expansion versus patch-test correlation and the threshold at which that correlation became significant. Patch test score correlated positively with the number of PT1 expanded TCRs, reaching significance at thresholds 8, 16 and 32 but not at 4. Significantly more large CDR3 similarity clusters were formed by expanded TCRs than by pre-sensitization or healthy control sets, consistent with antigen-driven responses. No change with DPC sensitization was found in the number of TCRs above 1 in 1000 frequency, and no evidence of global repertoire structure alterations was found.

The library relied on RACE. The listed sequencing device is NextSeq 500. During library preparation, unique molecular identifiers were attached to individual cDNA molecules so that TCRs could be counted quantitatively and reproducibly. Each blood RNA sample was used to sequence both TCR alpha and TCR beta chains. The study's processing was this. Samples had a median of around 92,000 TCRs, with a range from roughly 23,224 to 750,000. The Decombinator software suite was used to annotate the V, J and CDR3 of the TCR reads. For PS versus PT1 abundance plots, all samples were subsampled to the same number of TCRs (28,000). TCRs were defined as expanded if absent before sensitization and observed at least eight times at the 2-week time point. TCRdb cleaned the public reads at Q25 with fastp, built clones with MiXCR and kept in-frame beta chains. Duplicate CDR3 protein sequences are folded into a single record with the most common DNA and genes. The V and J calls and clone size come from TCRdb's table, not from the authors' own analysis. In all, the sample holds some 400,000 distinct CDR3 sequences, and roughly 4.8% of those were seen once. The ten most abundant clones make up under 2.5% of the sample.

In the germline V gene (reference sequence), CDR1 corresponds to LNHDA and CDR2 to SQIVND. Cut back by 5 bases and 4 bases, the V and J ends lie 23 bases apart. Including cysteine and phenylalanine, the CDR3 has 17 amino acids. The only DNA kept is the CDR3, 51 bases in frame from the first base. In this sample, this clonotype turned up a few times. Its antigen is unknown. Per-nucleotide qualities are absent, and no much larger clonotype sits a single base away. In the paper's terms, the time point label means: patch test 1, 2 weeks after DPC sensitization. The sample's treatment or condition label, in plain terms: therapeutic diphenylcyclopropenone sensitization with weekly scalp DPC. At each patch-test visit, blood was drawn before the patch test was applied. Eligible patients were aged 18 to 70, diagnosed with alopecia, deemed suitable for DPC therapy, and excluded if pregnant. Total RNA was isolated from unfractionated whole blood collected in Tempus Blood RNA tubes.

The sequence derives from a woman aged 45-65 years with alopecia areata. Some clones in this sample may be carry-over from other donors' samples. Recombination connected TRBV19 to TRBJ1-2; the D gene is possibly TRBD1, with 5 bases matching. The sequenced sample was whole blood, obtained in connection with sensitization to the hapten diphenylcyclopropenone (DPC). The nucleotides read TGTGCCAGTAGTCCCTGGATGGAGGGGATGCTGCTCTATGGCTACACCTTC. Its protein reads: CASSPWMEGMLLYGYTF.